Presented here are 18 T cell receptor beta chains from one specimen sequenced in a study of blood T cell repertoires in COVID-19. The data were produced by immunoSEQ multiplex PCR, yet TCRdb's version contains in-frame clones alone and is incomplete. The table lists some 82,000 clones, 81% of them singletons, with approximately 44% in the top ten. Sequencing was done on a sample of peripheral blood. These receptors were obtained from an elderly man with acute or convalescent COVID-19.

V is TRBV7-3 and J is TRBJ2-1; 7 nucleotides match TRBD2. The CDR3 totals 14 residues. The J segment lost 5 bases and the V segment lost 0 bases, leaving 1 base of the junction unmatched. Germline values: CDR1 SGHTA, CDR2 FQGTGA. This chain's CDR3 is CASSLTGGNNEQFF. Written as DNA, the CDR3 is TGTGCCAGCAGCTTAACGGGGGGGAACAATGAGCAGTTCTTC. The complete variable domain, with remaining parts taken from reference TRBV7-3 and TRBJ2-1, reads GAGVSQTPSNKVTEKGKYVELRCDPISGHTALYWYRQSLGQGPEFLIYFQGTGAADDSGLPNDRFFAVRPEGSVSTLKIQRTERGDSAVYLCASSLTGGNNEQFFGPGTRLTVL.

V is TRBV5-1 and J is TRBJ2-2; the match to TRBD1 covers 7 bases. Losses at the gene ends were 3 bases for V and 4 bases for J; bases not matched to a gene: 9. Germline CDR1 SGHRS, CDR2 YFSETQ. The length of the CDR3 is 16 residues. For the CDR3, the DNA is TGCGCCAGCAGCTACCGAGACAGGGTTCCCACCGGGGAGCTGTTTTTT. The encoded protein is CASSYRDRVPTGELFF.

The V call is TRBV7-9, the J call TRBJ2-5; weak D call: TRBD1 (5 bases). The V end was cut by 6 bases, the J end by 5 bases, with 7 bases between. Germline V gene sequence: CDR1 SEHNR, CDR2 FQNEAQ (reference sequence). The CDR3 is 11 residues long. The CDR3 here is CASSGAETQYF. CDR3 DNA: TGTGCCAGCAGTGGGGCGGAGACCCAGTACTTC.

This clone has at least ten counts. The CDR3 loop is CASTDSGRGSYEQYF. The CDR3 DNA reads as TGTGCCAGCACCGATAGCGGGAGGGGTTCCTACGAGCAGTACTTC. The gene calls are TRBV21-1 and TRBJ2-7; the DNA was not used to check the table's D call, TRBD2. TRBV21-1 has pseudogene status. CDR3 length: 15 residues.

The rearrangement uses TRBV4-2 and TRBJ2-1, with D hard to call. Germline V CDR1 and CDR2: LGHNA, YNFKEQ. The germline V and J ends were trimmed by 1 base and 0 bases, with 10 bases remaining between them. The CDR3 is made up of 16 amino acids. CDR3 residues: CASSQVLGSSYNEQFF. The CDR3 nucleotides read TGTGCCAGCAGCCAAGTACTGGGCTCCTCCTACAATGAGCAGTTCTTC.

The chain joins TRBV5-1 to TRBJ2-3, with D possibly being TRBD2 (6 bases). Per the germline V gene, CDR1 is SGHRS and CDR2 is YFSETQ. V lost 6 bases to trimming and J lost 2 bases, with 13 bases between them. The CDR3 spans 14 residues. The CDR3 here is CASKESGSTDTQYF. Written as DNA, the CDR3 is TGCGCCAGCAAGGAGAGCGGGTCCACAGATACGCAGTATTTT.

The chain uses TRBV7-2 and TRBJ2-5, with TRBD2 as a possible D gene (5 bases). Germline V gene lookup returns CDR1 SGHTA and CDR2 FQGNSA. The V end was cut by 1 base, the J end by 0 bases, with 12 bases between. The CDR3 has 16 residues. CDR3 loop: CASSLGPAVNQETQYF. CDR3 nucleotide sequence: TGTGCCAGCAGCTTAGGGCCAGCGGTAAACCAAGAGACCCAGTACTTC. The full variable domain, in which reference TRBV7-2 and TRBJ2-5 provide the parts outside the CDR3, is GAGVSQSPSNKVTEKGKDVELRCDPISGHTALYWYRQSLGQGLEFLIYFQGNSAPDKSGLPSDRFSAERTGGSVSTLTIQRTQQEDSAVYLCASSLGPAVNQETQYFGPGTRLLVL.

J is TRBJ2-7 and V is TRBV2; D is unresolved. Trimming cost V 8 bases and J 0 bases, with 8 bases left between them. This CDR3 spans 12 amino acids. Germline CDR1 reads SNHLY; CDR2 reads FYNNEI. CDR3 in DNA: TGTGCCAGCTCACACCTCTCCTACGAGCAGTACTTC. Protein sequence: CASSHLSYEQYF.

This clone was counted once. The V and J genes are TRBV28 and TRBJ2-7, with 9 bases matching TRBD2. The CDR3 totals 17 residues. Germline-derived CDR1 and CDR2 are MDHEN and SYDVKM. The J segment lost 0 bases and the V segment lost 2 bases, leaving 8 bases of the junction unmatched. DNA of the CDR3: TGTGCCAGCAGTTTAGGGACTAGCAGCTGGGCCTCCTACGAGCAGTACTTC. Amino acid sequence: CASSLGTSSWASYEQYF.

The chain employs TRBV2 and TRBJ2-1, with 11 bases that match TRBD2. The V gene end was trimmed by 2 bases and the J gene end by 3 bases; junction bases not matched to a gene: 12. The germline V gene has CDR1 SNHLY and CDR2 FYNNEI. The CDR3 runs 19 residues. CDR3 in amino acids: CASSESPLGLAGGYNEQFF. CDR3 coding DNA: TGTGCCAGCAGTGAATCGCCCCTCGGACTAGCGGGTGGCTACAATGAGCAGTTCTTC.

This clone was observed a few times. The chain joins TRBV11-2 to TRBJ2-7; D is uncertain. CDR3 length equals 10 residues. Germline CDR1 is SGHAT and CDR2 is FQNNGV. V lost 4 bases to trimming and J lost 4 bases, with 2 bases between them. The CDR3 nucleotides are TGTGCCAGCAGCTCTTACGAGCAGTACTTC. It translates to CASSSYEQYF.

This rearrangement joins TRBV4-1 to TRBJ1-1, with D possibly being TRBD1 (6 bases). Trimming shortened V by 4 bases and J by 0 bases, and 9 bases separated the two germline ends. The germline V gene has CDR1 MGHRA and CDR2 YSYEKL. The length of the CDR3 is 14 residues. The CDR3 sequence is CASSRGPLNTEAFF. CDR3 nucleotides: TGCGCCAGCAGCCGGGGGCCCTTGAACACTGAAGCTTTCTTT.

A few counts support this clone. This CDR3 is CASSQAGTSGYRQYF. In nucleotides, the CDR3 is TGTGCCAGCAGCCAAGCGGGCACTAGCGGGTACAGGCAGTACTTC. This chain joins TRBV14 and TRBJ2-7; 9 positions agree with TRBD2. V was pared by 1 base and J by 9 bases, with 10 bases of the junction left unmatched. The length of the CDR3 is 15 residues. CDR1 and CDR2 from the germline V gene are SGHDN and FVKESK.

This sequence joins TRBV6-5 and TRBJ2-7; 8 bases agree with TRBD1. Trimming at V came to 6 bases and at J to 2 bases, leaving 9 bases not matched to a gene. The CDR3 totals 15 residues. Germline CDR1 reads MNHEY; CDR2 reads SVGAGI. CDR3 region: CASRPGQGSAYEQYF. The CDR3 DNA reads TGTGCCAGCAGGCCCGGACAGGGTTCCGCCTACGAGCAGTACTTC.

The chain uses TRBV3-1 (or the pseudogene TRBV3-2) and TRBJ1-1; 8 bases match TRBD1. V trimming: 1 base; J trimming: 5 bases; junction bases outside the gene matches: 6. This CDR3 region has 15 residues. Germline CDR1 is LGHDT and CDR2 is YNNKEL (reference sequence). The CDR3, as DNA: TGTGCCAGCAGCCAAGGGACAGGGCCTGGGACTGAAGCTTTCTTT. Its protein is CASSQGTGPGTEAFF.

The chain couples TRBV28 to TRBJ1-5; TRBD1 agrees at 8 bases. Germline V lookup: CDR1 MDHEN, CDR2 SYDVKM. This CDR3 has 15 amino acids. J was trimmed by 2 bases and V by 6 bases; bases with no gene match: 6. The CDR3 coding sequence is TGTGCCAGCAGCCCAGGGGGCAAGGGCAATCAGCCCCAGCATTTT. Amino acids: CASSPGGKGNQPQHF.

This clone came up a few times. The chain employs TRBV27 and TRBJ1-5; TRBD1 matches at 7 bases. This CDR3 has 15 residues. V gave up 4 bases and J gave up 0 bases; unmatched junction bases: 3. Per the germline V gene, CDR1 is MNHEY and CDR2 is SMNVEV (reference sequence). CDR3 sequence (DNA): TGTGCCAGCAGTTCGGGACAGCTTAGCAATCAGCCCCAGCATTTT. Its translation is CASSSGQLSNQPQHF.

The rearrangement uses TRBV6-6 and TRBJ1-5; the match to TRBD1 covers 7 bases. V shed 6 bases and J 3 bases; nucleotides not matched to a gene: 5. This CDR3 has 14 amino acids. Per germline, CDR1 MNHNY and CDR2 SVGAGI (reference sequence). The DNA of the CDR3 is TGTGCCAGCAGCCGACAGGGTTCCAATCAGCCCCAGCATTTT. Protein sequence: CASSRQGSNQPQHF.